These 4 T cell receptor beta chains share one sample of origin, sequenced in a study of blood T cell repertoires in COVID-19. Clones were read by immunoSEQ multiplex PCR, and TCRdb kept only the in-frame ones, dropping some. The sample has around 100,000 clones; roughly 84% are singletons. The sequenced material came from peripheral blood. These receptor sequences come from a woman between 70 and 85 years old who had recovered from COVID-19.

This rearrangement joins TRBV5-1 to TRBJ2-2; the D gene is possibly TRBD2 (6 bases). The CDR3 is 15 residues long. Germline CDR1 is SGHRS and CDR2 is YFSETQ. Trimming shortened V by 5 bases and J by 0 bases, and 11 bases separated the two germline ends. CDR3: CASRGDSANTGELFF. The CDR3 DNA follows: TGCGCCAGCAGGGGGGACTCTGCGAACACCGGGGAGCTGTTTTTT.

V usage is TRBV3-1 (or the pseudogene TRBV3-2) and J usage is TRBJ2-7; TRBD1 matches 7 bases. V lost 4 bases to trimming and J lost 0 bases; unmatched junction nucleotides: 9. The germline V gene encodes CDR1 LGHDT and CDR2 YNNKEL (reference sequence). The CDR3 consists of 16 residues. CDR3 DNA: TGTGCCAGCAGCCCCATTTCAGGGGGTCTCTCCTACGAGCAGTACTTC. Its protein is CASSPISGGLSYEQYF.

This rearrangement joins TRBV28 to TRBJ2-3, with D possibly matching TRBD1 (6 bases). V was cut by 1 base and J by 3 bases, with 11 bases left in between. The CDR3 loop spans 15 amino acids. Germline values: CDR1 MDHEN, CDR2 SYDVKM. CDR3 nucleotide sequence: TGTGCCAGCAGTTTATCGGGCCAGGGGACAGATACGCAGTATTTT. Its protein is CASSLSGQGTDTQYF.

This clone was detected only once. The CDR3 loop is CASSPWTGSYTF. Written as DNA, the CDR3 is TGTGCCAGCAGCCCGTGGACAGGGTCTTACACCTTC. The chain carries TRBV9 and TRBJ1-2; 8 bases align to TRBD1. With V trimmed by 4 bases and J by 11 bases, 7 bases remained unmatched. Looked up from germline, CDR1 is SGDLS and CDR2 is YYNGEE. CDR3 size: 12 residues.